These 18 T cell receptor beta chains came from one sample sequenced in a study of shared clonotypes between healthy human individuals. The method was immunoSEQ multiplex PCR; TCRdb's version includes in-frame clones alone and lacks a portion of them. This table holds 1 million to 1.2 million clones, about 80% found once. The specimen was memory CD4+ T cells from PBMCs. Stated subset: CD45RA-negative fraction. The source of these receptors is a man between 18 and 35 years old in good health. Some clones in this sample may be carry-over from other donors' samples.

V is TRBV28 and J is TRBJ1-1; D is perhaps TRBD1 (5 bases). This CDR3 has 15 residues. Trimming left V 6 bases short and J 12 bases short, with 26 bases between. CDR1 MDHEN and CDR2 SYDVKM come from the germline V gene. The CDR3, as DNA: TGTGCCAGCAGCCCTCCTGACGGGTTGATAAAGGGGTCTTTCTTT. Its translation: CASSPPDGLIKGSFF.

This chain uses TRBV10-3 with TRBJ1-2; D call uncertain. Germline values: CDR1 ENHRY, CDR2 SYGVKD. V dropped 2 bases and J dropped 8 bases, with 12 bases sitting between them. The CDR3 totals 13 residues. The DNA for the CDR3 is TGTGCCATCAGTGAGCGGGAAGTTTGGGGCTACACCTTC. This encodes CAISEREVWGYTF.

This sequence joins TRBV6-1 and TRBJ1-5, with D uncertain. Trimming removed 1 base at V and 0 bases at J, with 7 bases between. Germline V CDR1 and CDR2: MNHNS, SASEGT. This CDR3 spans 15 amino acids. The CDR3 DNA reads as TGTGCCAGCAGTGAAGTGGTCCTTAGCAATCAGCCCCAGCATTTT. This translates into CASSEVVLSNQPQHF.

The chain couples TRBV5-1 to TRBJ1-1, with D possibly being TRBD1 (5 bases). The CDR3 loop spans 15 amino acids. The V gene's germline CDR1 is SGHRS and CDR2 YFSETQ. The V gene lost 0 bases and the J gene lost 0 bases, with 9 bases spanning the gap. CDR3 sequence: CASSLDLGVNTEAFF. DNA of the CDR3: TGCGCCAGCAGCTTGGATTTAGGGGTGAACACTGAAGCTTTCTTT.

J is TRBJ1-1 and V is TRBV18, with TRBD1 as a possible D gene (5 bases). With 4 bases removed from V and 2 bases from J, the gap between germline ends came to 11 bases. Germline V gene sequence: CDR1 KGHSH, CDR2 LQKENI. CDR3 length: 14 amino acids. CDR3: CASSRRDGNTEAFF. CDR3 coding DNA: TGTGCCAGCTCACGAAGGGACGGCAACACTGAAGCTTTCTTT.

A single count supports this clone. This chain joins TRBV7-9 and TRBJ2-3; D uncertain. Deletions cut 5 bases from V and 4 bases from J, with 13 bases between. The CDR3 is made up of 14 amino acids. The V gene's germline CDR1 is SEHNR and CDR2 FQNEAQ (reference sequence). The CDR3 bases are TGTGCCAGCAGCGCCGGTACTTATCCAGATACGCAGTATTTT. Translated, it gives CASSAGTYPDTQYF.

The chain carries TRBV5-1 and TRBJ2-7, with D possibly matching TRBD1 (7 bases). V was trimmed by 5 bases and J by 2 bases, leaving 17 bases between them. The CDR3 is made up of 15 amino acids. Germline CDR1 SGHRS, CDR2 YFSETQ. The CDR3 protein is CASSPQTGRTYEQYF. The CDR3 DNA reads TGCGCCAGCAGTCCTCAGACAGGGAGGACCTACGAGCAGTACTTC.

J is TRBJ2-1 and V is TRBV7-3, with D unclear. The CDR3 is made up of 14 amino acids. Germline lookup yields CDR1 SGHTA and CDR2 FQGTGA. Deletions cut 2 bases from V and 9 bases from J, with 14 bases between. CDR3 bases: TGTGCCAGCAGCTTATTAGGTTCGGATAGTGAGCAGTTCTTC. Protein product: CASSLLGSDSEQFF.

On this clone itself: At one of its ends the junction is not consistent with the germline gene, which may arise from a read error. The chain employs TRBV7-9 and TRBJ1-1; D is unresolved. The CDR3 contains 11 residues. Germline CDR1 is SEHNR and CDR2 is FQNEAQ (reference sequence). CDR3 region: CAGSLETEAFF. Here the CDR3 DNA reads TGTGCCGGCAGCTTAGAGACTGAAGCTTTCTTT.

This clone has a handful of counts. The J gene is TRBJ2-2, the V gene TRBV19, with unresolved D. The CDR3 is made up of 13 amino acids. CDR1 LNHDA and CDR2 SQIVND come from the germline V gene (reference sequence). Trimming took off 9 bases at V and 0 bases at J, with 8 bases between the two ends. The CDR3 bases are TGTGCCAGCGATGGGACGAACACCGGGGAGCTGTTTTTT. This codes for CASDGTNTGELFF.

The CDR3 nucleotides read TGTGCCAGCCAGGGACCCGGGACGGATCTTAACAATGAGCAGTTCTTC. Protein: CASQGPGTDLNNEQFF. The V call is TRBV28, the J call TRBJ2-1, with D perhaps assigned TRBD1 or TRBD2 (5 bases each). This CDR3 spans 16 amino acids. Germline V gene lookup returns CDR1 MDHEN and CDR2 SYDVKM. Trimming shortened V by 8 bases and J by 5 bases, and 22 bases separated the two germline ends. Full variable domain (remainder filled in from reference TRBV28 and TRBJ2-1): DVKVTQSSRYLVKRTGEKVFLECVQDMDHENMFWYRQDPGLGLRLIYFSYDVKMKEKGDIPEGYSVSREKKERFSLILESASTNQTSMYLCASQGPGTDLNNEQFFGPGTRLTVL.

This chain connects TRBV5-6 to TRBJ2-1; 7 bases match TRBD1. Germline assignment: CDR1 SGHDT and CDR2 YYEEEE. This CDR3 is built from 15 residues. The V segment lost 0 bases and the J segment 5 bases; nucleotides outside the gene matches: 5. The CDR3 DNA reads TGTGCCAGCAGCTTGGGGCCAGGGGGAGACAATGAGCAGTTCTTC. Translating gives CASSLGPGGDNEQFF.

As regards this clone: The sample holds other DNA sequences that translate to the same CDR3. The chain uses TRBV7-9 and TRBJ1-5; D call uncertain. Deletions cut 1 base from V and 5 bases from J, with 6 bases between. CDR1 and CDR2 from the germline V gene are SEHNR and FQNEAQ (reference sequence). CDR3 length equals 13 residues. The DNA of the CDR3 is TGTGCCAGCAGCTTAGGGCGGGATCAGCCCCAGCATTTT. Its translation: CASSLGRDQPQHF.

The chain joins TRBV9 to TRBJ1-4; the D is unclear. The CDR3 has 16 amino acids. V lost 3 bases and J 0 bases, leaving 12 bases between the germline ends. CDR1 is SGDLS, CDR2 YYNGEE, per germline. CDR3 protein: CASSGATDATNEKLFF. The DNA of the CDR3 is TGTGCCAGCAGCGGTGCTACGGATGCAACTAATGAAAAACTGTTTTTT.

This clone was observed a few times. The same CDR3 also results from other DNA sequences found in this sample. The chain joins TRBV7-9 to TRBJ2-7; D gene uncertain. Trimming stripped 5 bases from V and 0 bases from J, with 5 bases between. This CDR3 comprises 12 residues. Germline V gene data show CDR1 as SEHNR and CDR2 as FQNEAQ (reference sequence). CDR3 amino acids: CASSPSSYEQYF. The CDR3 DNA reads TGTGCCAGCAGCCCGAGCTCCTACGAGCAGTACTTC.

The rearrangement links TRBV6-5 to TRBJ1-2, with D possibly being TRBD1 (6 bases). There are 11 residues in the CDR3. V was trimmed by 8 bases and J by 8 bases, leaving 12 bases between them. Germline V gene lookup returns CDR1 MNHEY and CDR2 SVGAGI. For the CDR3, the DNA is TGTGCCAGCGGGAGGGGGGAAGGCTACACCTTC. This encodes CASGRGEGYTF.

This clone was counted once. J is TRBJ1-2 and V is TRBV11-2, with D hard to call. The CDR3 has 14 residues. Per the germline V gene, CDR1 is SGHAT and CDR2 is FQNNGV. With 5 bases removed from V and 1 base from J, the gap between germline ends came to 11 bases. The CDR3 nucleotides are TGTGCCAGCAGCCCAACCCAGCTTAACTATGGCTACACCTTC. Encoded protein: CASSPTQLNYGYTF.

CDR3 DNA sequence: TGTGCCAGCAGCTTAGCGGGAGGATTGAAGGTGCATTTT. Protein sequence: CASSLAGGLKVHF. This chain connects TRBV7-2 to TRBJ1-5; D gene unclear. The CDR3 loop spans 13 amino acids. Per the germline V gene, CDR1 is SGHTA and CDR2 is FQGNSA. Trimming left V 0 bases short and J 15 bases short, with 15 bases between.